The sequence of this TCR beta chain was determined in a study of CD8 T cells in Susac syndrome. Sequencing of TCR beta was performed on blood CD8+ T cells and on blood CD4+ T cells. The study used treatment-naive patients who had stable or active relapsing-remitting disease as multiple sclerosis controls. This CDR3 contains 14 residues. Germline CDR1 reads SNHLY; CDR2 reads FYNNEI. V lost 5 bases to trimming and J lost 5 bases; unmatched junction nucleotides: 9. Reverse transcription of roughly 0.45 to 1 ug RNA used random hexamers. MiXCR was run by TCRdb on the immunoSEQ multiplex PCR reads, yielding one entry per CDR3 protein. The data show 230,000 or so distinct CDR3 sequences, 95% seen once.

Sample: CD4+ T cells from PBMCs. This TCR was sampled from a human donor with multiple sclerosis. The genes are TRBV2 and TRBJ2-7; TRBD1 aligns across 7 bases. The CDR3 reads CASSQDRSPDEQYF. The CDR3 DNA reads TGTGCCAGCAGTCAGGACAGGAGCCCTGACGAGCAGTACTTC.